These 6 T cell receptor beta chains came from one sample sequenced in a study of T cells in Graves' hyperthyroidism and ophthalmopathy. RNA transcripts were the template for amplifying TCR beta CDR3 regions. The TCR CDR3 was amplified in a first-round RT-PCR using the HTBI primer set. Each CDR3 protein gets one entry after TCRdb re-called the multiplex PCR reads with MiXCR. The profile shows some 360,000 distinct CDR3 sequences, about 15% of them singletons. Sequenced input: blood. These receptors all stem from a woman aged 60-70 years with Graves' hyperthyroidism.

This clonotype has a count of ten or more. The J gene is TRBJ2-7, the V gene TRBV28; 8 bases agree with TRBD1. With V trimmed by 8 bases and J by 3 bases, 6 bases remained unmatched. This CDR3 has 13 amino acids. Germline V gene lookup returns CDR1 MDHEN and CDR2 SYDVKM. CDR3: CASRVDRGYEQYF. The CDR3 DNA follows: TGTGCCAGCCGAGTCGACAGGGGCTACGAGCAGTACTTC.

The sample holds many counts of this clonotype. This chain joins TRBV28 and TRBJ2-3; no reliable D call. The CDR3 extends over 15 amino acids. Deletions cut 6 bases from V and 4 bases from J, with 17 bases between. CDR1 is MDHEN, CDR2 SYDVKM, per germline. The CDR3 DNA sequence: TGTGCCAGCAGGACTGGCGCGGTCGGTTCAGATACGCAGTATTTT. As protein: CASRTGAVGSDTQYF. The full variable domain, with the rest looked up from reference TRBV28 and TRBJ2-3, is DVKVTQSSRYLVKRTGEKVFLECVQDMDHENMFWYRQDPGLGLRLIYFSYDVKMKEKGDIPEGYSVSREKKERFSLILESASTNQTSMYLCASRTGAVGSDTQYFGPGTRLTVL.

The table lists this clonotype with many counts. This rearrangement joins TRBV28 to TRBJ2-7; D is undetermined. The length of the CDR3 is 11 residues. CDR1 and CDR2 (germline): MDHEN, SYDVKM. Trimming stripped 6 bases from V and 4 bases from J, with 7 bases between. The CDR3 protein is CASRYRYEQYF. For the CDR3, the DNA is TGTGCCAGCAGGTACAGATACGAGCAGTACTTC.

Ten or more counts support this clonotype. The chain links TRBV12-3 or TRBV12-4 to TRBJ2-7, with a tentative D call TRBD1 (5 bases). The CDR3 runs to 14 residues. V was clipped by 1 base and J by 4 bases, with 11 bases between them. CDR3 sequence reads: CASSLGSGSYEQYF. CDR3 bases: TGTGCCAGCAGTTTAGGCTCAGGGTCGTACGAGCAGTACTTC.

This rearrangement joins TRBV7-3 to TRBJ1-2, with a tentative D call TRBD1 (5 bases). The CDR3 is 14 amino acids. The V end was cut by 1 base, the J end by 3 bases, with 9 bases between. From germline, CDR1 is SGHTA and CDR2 FQGTGA. CDR3: CASSLIGGDYGYTF. DNA of the CDR3: TGTGCCAGCAGCTTAATCGGGGGGGACTATGGCTACACCTTC.

This clonotype showed up many times. This chain joins TRBV10-2 and TRBJ2-7, with D perhaps TRBD1 or TRBD2 (5 bases each). The CDR3 has 12 amino acids. Germline V lookup: CDR1 WSHSY, CDR2 SAAADI. Trimming removed 5 bases from V and 9 bases from J, with 14 bases in between. CDR3 loop: CASSFTGTGQYF. The CDR3 DNA sequence: TGCGCCAGCAGTTTTACCGGGACGGGGCAGTACTTC.